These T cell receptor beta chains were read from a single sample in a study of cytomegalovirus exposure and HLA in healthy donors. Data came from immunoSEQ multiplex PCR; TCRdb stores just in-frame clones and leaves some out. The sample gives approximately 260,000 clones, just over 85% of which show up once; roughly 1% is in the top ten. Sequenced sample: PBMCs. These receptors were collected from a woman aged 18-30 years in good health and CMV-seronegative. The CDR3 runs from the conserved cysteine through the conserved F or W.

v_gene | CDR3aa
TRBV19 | CASRYRDTTGGGYTF
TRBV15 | CATSAEGLAEDSTDTQYF
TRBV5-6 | CASSFGTGVSGANVLTF
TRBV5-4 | CASSPLWDRETQYF
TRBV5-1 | CASSLDVGGEQYF
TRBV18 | CASSPPPGDENQPQHF
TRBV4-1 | CASSRAGGGGEAFF
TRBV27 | CASSPFEGATYGYTF
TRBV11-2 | CASSGIGTTPEQYF
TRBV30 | CAWRLNREGYTF
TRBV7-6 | CASSSRTEAFF
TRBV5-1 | CASSPPGQGSYGYTF
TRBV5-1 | CASSLSRQGALSGANVLTF
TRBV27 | CASSAQTGSSYNEQFF
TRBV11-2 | CASRGLAGGPGELFF
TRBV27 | CASSLLAGTITDTQYF
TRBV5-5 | CASSLSFTEAFF
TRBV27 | CASSLMAGIYGYTF
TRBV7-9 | CASSPPWADEQFF
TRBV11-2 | CASSLRLASSYEQYF
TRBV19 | CASSTRQVYSNQPQHF
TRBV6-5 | CASSYMGQGLGGYTF
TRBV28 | CASSSIQGKGRSAGELFF
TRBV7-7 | CASSLGQFYEQYF
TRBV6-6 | CASSQLQGNPQHF
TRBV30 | CSAGDRTDTQYF
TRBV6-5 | CASSLADGREQYF